This T cell receptor (beta chain) derives from a study of T cells in Graves' hyperthyroidism and ophthalmopathy. Template material for amplifying TCR beta CDR3 regions consisted of RNA transcripts. During a first-round RT-PCR of the TCR CDR3, the HTBI primer set was used. Using its own MiXCR run on the multiplex PCR reads, TCRdb lists one record per CDR3 protein. The repertoire has approximately 700,000 distinct CDR3 sequences, about 45% of them found once; the top ten carry 6.5% to 9%. This CDR3 region has 17 residues. Germline values: CDR1 SGHVS, CDR2 FQNEAQ. J lost 2 bases, V lost 1 base, and 7 bases had no gene match. Study results and limitations: Ophthalmopathy and stable hyperthyroidism were separated by a 13 V-J model. Before onset, ophthalmopathy was predicted by the model a median about six months earlier. Within blood appeared most thyroid clonotypes that had expanded above 0.001.

Note on this clonotype: The antigen is unknown.

Pregnant or lactating patients were excluded, as were those with uncontrolled infection or other autoimmune disease. The specimen sequenced was peripheral blood or thyroid tissue (not recorded which). This receptor was taken from an adult man with Graves' disease, either hyperthyroidism or ophthalmopathy (not recorded which). The rearrangement joins TRBV7-8 to TRBJ2-5; 10 bases agree with TRBD2. CDR3 sequence (DNA): TGTGCCAGCAGCTTAGGCCCCGGACTAGCGGTACAAGAGACCCAGTACTTC. Its protein is CASSLGPGLAVQETQYF. Full variable domain (missing parts from reference TRBV7-8 and TRBJ2-5): GAGVSQSPRYKVAKRGQDVALRCDPISGHVSLFWYQQALGQGPEFLTYFQNEAQLDKSGLPSDRFFAERPEGSVSTLKIQRTQQEDSAVYLCASSLGPGLAVQETQYFGPGTRLLVL.